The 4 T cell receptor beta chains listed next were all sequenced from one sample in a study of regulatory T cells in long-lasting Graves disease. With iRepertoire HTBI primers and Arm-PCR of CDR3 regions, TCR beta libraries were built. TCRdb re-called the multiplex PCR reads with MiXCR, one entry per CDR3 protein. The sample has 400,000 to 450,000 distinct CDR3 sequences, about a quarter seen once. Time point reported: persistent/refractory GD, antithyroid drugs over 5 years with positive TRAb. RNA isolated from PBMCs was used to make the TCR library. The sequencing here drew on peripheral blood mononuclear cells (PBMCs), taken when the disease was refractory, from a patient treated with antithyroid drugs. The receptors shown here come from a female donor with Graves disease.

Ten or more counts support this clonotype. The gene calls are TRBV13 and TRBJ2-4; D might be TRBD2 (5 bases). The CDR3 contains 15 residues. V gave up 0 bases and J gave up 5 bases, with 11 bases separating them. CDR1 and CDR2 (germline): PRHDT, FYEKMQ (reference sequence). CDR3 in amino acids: CASSLGTRGENIQYF. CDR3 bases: TGTGCCAGCAGCTTAGGCACACGGGGTGAAAACATTCAGTACTTC.

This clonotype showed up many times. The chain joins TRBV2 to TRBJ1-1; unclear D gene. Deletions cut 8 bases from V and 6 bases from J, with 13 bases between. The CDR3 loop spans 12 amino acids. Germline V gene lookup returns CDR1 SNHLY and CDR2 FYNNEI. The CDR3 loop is CASFYGGPEAFF. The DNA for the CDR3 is TGTGCCAGCTTCTACGGCGGGCCTGAAGCTTTCTTT.

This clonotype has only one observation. The CDR3 bases are TGCAGTGCTAGGGGGCAGCCTAACTATGGCTACACCTTC. It translates to CSARGQPNYGYTF. The V and J genes are TRBV20-1 and TRBJ1-2; tentatively, D is TRBD1 (5 bases). Germline-derived CDR1 and CDR2 are DFQATT and SNEGSKA (reference sequence). Trimming took off 3 bases at V and 0 bases at J, with 8 bases between the two ends. The CDR3 runs 13 residues.

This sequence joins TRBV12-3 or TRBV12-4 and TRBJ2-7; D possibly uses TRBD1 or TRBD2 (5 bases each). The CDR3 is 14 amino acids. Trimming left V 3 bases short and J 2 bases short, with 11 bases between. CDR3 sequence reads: CASSLGDGAYEQYF. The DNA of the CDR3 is TGTGCCAGCAGTTTGGGGGACGGAGCCTACGAGCAGTACTTC.